This T cell receptor beta chain was sequenced for a study of neurological immune-mediated disorders. Trimming stripped 9 bases from V and 0 bases from J, with 14 bases between. This CDR3 has 14 amino acids. Germline V gene sequence: CDR1 SGHDT, CDR2 YYEEEE. This clonotype was recorded many times. What it recognizes is unknown. The time point denotes: longitudinal time-point 1 (baseline). Where libraries were unsorted, they were derived from 2 million PBMCs stored at -80 degrees C. 5'RACE with 10-nucleotide random UMIs produced the cDNA. TCRdb used MiXCR to reprocess the 5' RACE reads, holding one entry per CDR3 protein. Of tens of thousands of distinct CDR3 sequences detected, around 11% appear once; the ten largest clones hold around 6.7%. General study points: HTLV-1-associated myelopathy had the most TCR clonal expansion, while multiple sclerosis had the least, a level that fell below healthy controls.

Sequencing was carried out using PBMCs. This chain joins TRBV5-6 and TRBJ2-3; D call uncertain. The receptor was derived from a male donor with HTLV-1-associated myelopathy (HAM/TSP). CDR3 amino acids: CAKFALSSTDTQYF. The CDR3 region has the DNA TGTGCCAAATTTGCTTTATCTAGCACAGATACGCAGTATTTT.